This T cell receptor (beta chain) was sequenced during a study of OX40 agonist ivuxolimab in advanced cancers. In the study overall: Enrollees could have had prior anti-PD-1, anti-PD-L1 or anti-CTLA-4 therapy, which 40% to 45% had received.

Findings of the study overall: Dosing at 0.1 to 3.0 mg/kg was accompanied by clonal expansion of CD4+ and CD8+ blood T cells by week 6.

Repertoires were generated with immunoSEQ multiplex PCR, while TCRdb's copy carries only in-frame clones and drops some. Here the sample spans approximately 50,000 clones, approximately 86% being singletons. The CDR3 is 14 amino acids. Germline assignment: CDR1 MDHEN and CDR2 SYDVKM. V shed 2 bases, J shed 11 bases, and the junction held 7 bases outside the gene matches. A remark on this clone: Its target is not known.

Sequenced material: CD4+ or CD8+ T cells sorted from blood, taken in a trial of the OX40 agonist ivuxolimab. V and J are TRBV28 and TRBJ1-4; 8 nucleotides align to TRBD1. This clonotype was obtained from an adult with an advanced solid tumor such as melanoma, head and neck, liver or kidney cancer. The CDR3 reads CASSLGQGAGKLFF. In nucleotides, the CDR3 is TGTGCCAGCAGTTTAGGGCAGGGGGCTGGGAAACTGTTTTTT.